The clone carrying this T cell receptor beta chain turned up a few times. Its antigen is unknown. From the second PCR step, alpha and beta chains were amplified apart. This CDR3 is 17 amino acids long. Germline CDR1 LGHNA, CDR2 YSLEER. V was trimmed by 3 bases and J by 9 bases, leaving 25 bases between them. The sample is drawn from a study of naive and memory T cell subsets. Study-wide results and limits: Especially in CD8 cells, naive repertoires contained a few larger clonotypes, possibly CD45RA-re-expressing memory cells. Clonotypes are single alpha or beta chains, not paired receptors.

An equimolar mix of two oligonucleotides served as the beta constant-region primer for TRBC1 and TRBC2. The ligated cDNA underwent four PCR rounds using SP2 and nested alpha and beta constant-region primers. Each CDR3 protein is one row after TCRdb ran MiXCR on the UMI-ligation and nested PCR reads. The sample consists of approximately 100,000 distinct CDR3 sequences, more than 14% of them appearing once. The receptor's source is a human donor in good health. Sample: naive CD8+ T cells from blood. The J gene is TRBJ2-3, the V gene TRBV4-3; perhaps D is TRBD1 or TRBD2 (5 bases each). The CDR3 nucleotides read TGCGCCAGCAGCCAGGAGCCTCTCGGGACGCCCAGGGAAACGCAGTATTTT. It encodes CASSQEPLGTPRETQYF.